One sample yielded the 11 T cell receptor beta chains listed below, sequenced in a study of blood T cell repertoires in COVID-19. Clones were sequenced by immunoSEQ multiplex PCR, and TCRdb holds only the in-frame ones, with some missing. Found here are around 310,000 clones, over 70% of them singletons; the top ten hold less than 6.5%. Sequencing was done on a sample of PBMCs or T cells enriched from blood (not recorded which). These receptors were obtained from a man younger than 45 who had recovered from COVID-19.

The chain links TRBV6-5 to TRBJ2-7; the match to TRBD1 covers 9 bases. CDR1 and CDR2 (germline): MNHEY, SVGAGI. V trimming: 6 bases; J trimming: 1 base; junction bases outside the gene matches: 7. There are 15 residues in the CDR3. The CDR3 is CASRGAGTGSYEQYF. The CDR3 coding sequence is TGTGCCAGCAGAGGGGCCGGGACAGGGTCCTACGAGCAGTACTTC.

Of note for this clone: The sample holds other DNA sequences that translate to the same CDR3. The gene calls are TRBV30 and TRBJ1-5; D is possibly TRBD1 (6 bases). With 2 bases removed from V and 7 bases from J, the gap between germline ends came to 12 bases. This CDR3 is built from 13 residues. CDR1 and CDR2 from the germline V gene are GTSNPN and SVGIG (reference sequence). The CDR3, as DNA: TGTGCCTGGAGTAGCAGGGGCAGGCAGCCCCAGCATTTT. Translated, it gives CAWSSRGRQPQHF.

The rearrangement uses TRBV7-9 and TRBJ1-5; 12 bases line up with TRBD1. Trimming cost V 1 base and J 6 bases; bases outside gene matches: 7. Germline lookup yields CDR1 SEHNR and CDR2 FQNEAQ (reference sequence). This CDR3 region has 17 residues. The CDR3 is CASSLGVGTGGSQPQHF. Written as DNA, the CDR3 is TGTGCCAGCAGCTTAGGGGTCGGGACAGGGGGCAGTCAGCCCCAGCATTTT.

The J gene is TRBJ1-1, the V gene TRBV3-1 (or the pseudogene TRBV3-2), with 9 bases that match TRBD1. Trimming removed 4 bases from V and 1 base from J; junction bases left unmatched: 4. Germline CDR1 is LGHDT and CDR2 is YNNKEL (reference sequence). The CDR3 runs 15 residues. The CDR3 region has the DNA TGTGCCAGCAGCCGTCTGGGACAGGGGAACACTGAAGCTTTCTTT. It specifies CASSRLGQGNTEAFF.

The CDR3 DNA follows: TGTGCCAGTAGTGCAAGGAGAGAGACCGGAAACACCATATATTTT. Its translation: CASSARRETGNTIYF. The chain uses TRBV19 and TRBJ1-3; unclear D gene. CDR1 is LNHDA and CDR2 is SQIVND in the germline V gene (reference sequence). With 5 bases removed from V and 4 bases from J, the gap between germline ends came to 15 bases. The CDR3 length is 15 residues. Looking up the rest from reference TRBV19 and TRBJ1-3 gives the full variable domain: DGGITQSPKYLFRKEGQNVTLSCEQNLNHDAMYWYRQDPGQGLRLIYYSQIVNDFQKGDIAEGYSVSREKKESFPLTVTSAQKNPTAFYLCASSARRETGNTIYFGEGSWLTVV.

The CDR3, as DNA: TGTGCCAGCAGCGTAGGCGGCCTTCAGACCCAGTACTTC. Its protein product is CASSVGGLQTQYF. The rearrangement joins TRBV9 to TRBJ2-5; D is uncertain. Trimming took 0 bases from V and 6 from J, leaving 9 bases between them. CDR1 and CDR2 from the germline V gene are SGDLS and YYNGEE. The CDR3 extends over 13 amino acids.

The V call is TRBV12-3 or TRBV12-4, the J call TRBJ1-2; D is possibly TRBD1 (5 bases). Trimming left V 6 bases short and J 2 bases short, with 7 bases between. This CDR3 contains 12 residues. The CDR3 nucleotides are TGTGCCAGCAGCGACAGCAACTATGGCTACACCTTC. This gives the protein CASSDSNYGYTF.

The chain couples TRBV7-9 to TRBJ2-7; D possibly corresponds to TRBD2 (6 bases). This CDR3 contains 15 residues. The germline V gene encodes CDR1 SEHNR and CDR2 FQNEAQ (reference sequence). V was clipped by 10 bases and J by 3 bases, with 22 bases between them. Here the CDR3 reads CAISGVARGFYEQYF. For the CDR3, the DNA is TGTGCCATTTCCGGGGTAGCCCGGGGGTTCTACGAGCAGTACTTC.

This chain joins TRBV10-3 and TRBJ2-1, with 7 bases that match TRBD2. The CDR3 is made up of 14 amino acids. Germline V gene lookup returns CDR1 ENHRY and CDR2 SYGVKD. The ends lost 7 bases at V and 7 bases at J; junction bases unmatched: 10. CDR3 protein: CAITPGLAANEQFF. As DNA, the CDR3 is TGTGCCATCACACCGGGGCTAGCGGCTAATGAGCAGTTCTTC.

The CDR3 here is CASSGGAVGKLFF. The CDR3 region has the DNA TGTGCCAGCAGTGGGGGCGCCGTGGGAAAACTGTTTTTT. The chain is built from TRBV27 and TRBJ1-4, with D perhaps TRBD1 (6 bases). Germline V CDR1 and CDR2: MNHEY, SMNVEV (reference sequence). The CDR3 is made up of 13 amino acids. V dropped 5 bases and J dropped 10 bases, with 14 bases sitting between them. The full variable domain, rest sourced from reference TRBV27 and TRBJ1-4, is EAQVTQNPRYLITVTGKKLTVTCSQNMNHEYMSWYRQDPGLGLRQIYYSMNVEVTDKGDVPEGYKVSRKEKRNFPLILESPSPNQTSLYFCASSGGAVGKLFFGSGTQLSVL.

The genes are TRBV13 and TRBJ2-1; 10 nucleotides agree with TRBD2. The CDR3 spans 17 residues. Per the germline V gene, CDR1 is PRHDT and CDR2 is FYEKMQ (reference sequence). The V gene end was trimmed by 1 base and the J gene end by 0 bases; junction bases not matched to a gene: 3. CDR3 DNA: TGTGCCAGCAGCTTAGAGGCTAGCGGGAGCTCCTACAATGAGCAGTTCTTC. As protein: CASSLEASGSSYNEQFF.